A single sample gave rise to the 27 T cell receptor beta chains below, sequenced in a study of patients and donors after allogeneic stem cell transplantation. A single record per CDR3 protein comes from TCRdb applying MiXCR to the RT-PCR reads. This sample has 150,000 to 250,000 distinct CDR3 sequences; roughly two fifths occur once, and the top ten carry 25% to 35%. What was sequenced was blood, either unsorted or a sorted T cell fraction (not recorded which). The receptors derive from a human donor who was either an allogeneic HSCT recipient or a stem cell or donor lymphocyte infusion donor (not recorded which). It is not recorded whose cells these are; they may come from a transplant donor.

This clonotype was seen a handful of times. The chain recombines TRBV10-3 with TRBJ2-1; D is possibly TRBD1 or TRBD2 (5 bases each). There are 13 residues in the CDR3. The V end lost 2 bases, the J end lost 8 bases, and 10 bases lay between the germline ends. Looked up from germline, CDR1 is ENHRY and CDR2 is SYGVKD. CDR3 residues: CAISEPLGDEQFF. The DNA of the CDR3 is TGTGCCATCAGTGAGCCCCTGGGGGATGAGCAGTTCTTC.

The CDR3 coding sequence is TGTGCCAGCAGCTTAGAATGGGGACCGATGCTTACCGATAGCACAGATACGCAGTATTTT. It encodes CASSLEWGPMLTDSTDTQYF. This chain uses TRBV7-8 with TRBJ2-3; D assignment may be TRBD1 or TRBD2 (5 bases each). V lost 1 base to trimming and J lost 0 bases, with 23 bases between them. CDR1 and CDR2 (germline): SGHVS, FQNEAQ. CDR3 size: 20 residues. The full variable domain, its missing parts supplied by reference TRBV7-8 and TRBJ2-3, is GAGVSQSPRYKVAKRGQDVALRCDPISGHVSLFWYQQALGQGPEFLTYFQNEAQLDKSGLPSDRFFAERPEGSVSTLKIQRTQQEDSAVYLCASSLEWGPMLTDSTDTQYFGPGTRLTVL.

This clonotype has just a few counts. J is TRBJ1-6 and V is TRBV12-3 or TRBV12-4, with a weak D call TRBD1 (5 bases). V lost 3 bases, J lost 7 bases, and 10 bases lay in between. CDR3 length: 14 residues. CDR3 loop: CASSLAGSNSPLHF. The CDR3 DNA sequence: TGTGCCAGCAGTTTGGCAGGGTCGAATTCACCCCTCCACTTT.

The chain carries TRBV7-7 and TRBJ2-5, with D possibly TRBD1 on 6 matching bases. This CDR3 region has 14 residues. V dropped 5 bases and J dropped 5 bases, with 15 bases sitting between them. Germline V gene data show CDR1 as SSHAT and CDR2 as FNYEAQ (reference sequence). CDR3 region: CASSPSPGDETQYF. The CDR3 region has the DNA TGTGCCAGCAGCCCGAGCCCAGGGGACGAGACCCAGTACTTC.

The rearrangement joins TRBV12-3 or TRBV12-4 to TRBJ2-3; TRBD2 matches at 8 bases. This CDR3 is built from 18 residues. V was pared by 7 bases and J by 5 bases, with 20 bases of the junction left unmatched. CDR3 sequence: CASTPVKAGGRGLDTQYF. The DNA of the CDR3 is TGTGCCAGCACCCCTGTAAAGGCGGGAGGACGAGGCCTAGATACGCAGTATTTT.

The chain employs TRBV6-5 and TRBJ2-2; D gene uncertain. CDR3 length equals 14 residues. In germline, CDR1 is MNHEY, CDR2 SVGAGI. With 0 bases removed from V and 6 bases from J, the gap between germline ends came to 8 bases. CDR3 protein: CASSYSPGPGELFF. Here the CDR3 DNA reads TGTGCCAGCAGTTACTCTCCAGGACCCGGGGAGCTGTTTTTT.

The chain joins TRBV28 to TRBJ1-1; 9 bases align to TRBD1. Germline V lookup: CDR1 MDHEN, CDR2 SYDVKM. There are 16 residues in the CDR3. J was trimmed by 2 bases and V by 5 bases; bases with no gene match: 9. CDR3 nucleotide sequence: TGTGCCAGCAGTCTTACCCCGGGACAGGGCAACACTGAAGCTTTCTTT. It specifies CASSLTPGQGNTEAFF.

The chain recombines TRBV12-3 or TRBV12-4 with TRBJ2-5; 7 nucleotides line up with TRBD1. After removal of 7 bases from V and 4 bases from J, the junction contained 9 bases not matched to a gene. The CDR3 contains 14 residues. CDR3 loop: CASTGTGVGETQYF. CDR3 coding DNA: TGTGCCAGCACCGGTACAGGGGTCGGAGAGACCCAGTACTTC.

In its sample, this clonotype was seen a few times. J is TRBJ1-1 and V is TRBV19, with D hard to call. The germline V and J ends were trimmed by 4 bases and 1 base, with 7 bases remaining between them. This CDR3 spans 13 amino acids. CDR1 is LNHDA and CDR2 is SQIVND in the germline V gene (reference sequence). The CDR3 sequence is CASSSVSNTEAFF. DNA for the CDR3: TGTGCCAGTAGTAGTGTATCGAACACTGAAGCTTTCTTT.

The CDR3 loop reads CASSLVGVAMNTEAFF. CDR3 coding DNA: TGCGCCAGCAGCTTGGTGGGGGTCGCTATGAACACTGAAGCTTTCTTT. The chain combines TRBV5-1 with TRBJ1-1, with D possibly being TRBD1 (5 bases). The V gene lost 0 bases and the J gene lost 0 bases, with 12 bases spanning the gap. Germline assignment: CDR1 SGHRS and CDR2 YFSETQ. The CDR3 has 16 amino acids.

Only a few counts were recorded for this clonotype. The chain employs TRBV7-9 and TRBJ1-2, with TRBD1 as a possible D gene (5 bases). The CDR3 is 14 residues long. Trimming shortened V by 5 bases and J by 14 bases, and 24 bases separated the two germline ends. Germline-derived CDR1 and CDR2 are SEHNR and FQNEAQ (reference sequence). CDR3 amino acids: CASSPPPRGGKPTF. Here the CDR3 DNA reads TGTGCCAGCAGCCCGCCACCTCGGGGGGGTAAACCGACCTTC.

V and J are TRBV12-3 or TRBV12-4 and TRBJ1-3, with TRBD1 as a possible D gene (6 bases). Between the trimmed V and J ends, which lost 3 bases and 3 bases, there was a span of 9 bases. There are 14 residues in the CDR3. For the CDR3, the DNA is TGTGCCAGCAGTTTGGGGGCTGATGGAAACACCATATATTTT. Protein: CASSLGADGNTIYF.

This clonotype came up a few times. The genes are TRBV6-5 and TRBJ2-1, with D unclear. V was trimmed by 7 bases and J by 2 bases, leaving 15 bases between them. The CDR3 sequence is 15 residues long. CDR1 is MNHEY and CDR2 is SVGAGI in the germline V gene. CDR3 coding DNA: TGTGCCAGCATTTTCGGGCCCGTTACCTACAATGAGCAGTTCTTC. The encoded protein is CASIFGPVTYNEQFF.

This clonotype was picked up a small number of times. The rearrangement links TRBV15 to TRBJ1-5; TRBD1 aligns across 7 bases. There are 17 residues in the CDR3. Germline values: CDR1 LNHNV, CDR2 YYDKDF (reference sequence). V lost 2 bases to trimming and J lost 5 bases; unmatched junction nucleotides: 12. CDR3 in DNA: TGTGCCACCAGCAGATCGTTATCCCAGGGGGGGGATCAGCCCCAGCATTTT. Translating gives CATSRSLSQGGDQPQHF.

This clonotype has ten or more counts. The chain couples TRBV18 to TRBJ1-1; tentatively, D is TRBD1 (5 bases). The V end was cut by 5 bases, the J end by 1 base, with 14 bases between. In germline, CDR1 is KGHSH, CDR2 LQKENI. The CDR3 is 15 amino acids. Written as DNA, the CDR3 is TGTGCCAGCTCAGCAAACGTAGGGGCGAACACTGAAGCTTTCTTT. Protein product: CASSANVGANTEAFF.

This chain uses TRBV29-1 with TRBJ2-7; D call uncertain. Between the trimmed V and J ends, which lost 0 bases and 0 bases, there was a span of 6 bases. The CDR3 spans 13 residues. CDR1 SQVTM and CDR2 ANQGSEA come from the germline V gene. CDR3 DNA: TGCAGCGTTGAAGAGACGATCTCCTACGAGCAGTACTTC. Residues: CSVEETISYEQYF.

The chain is built from TRBV27 and TRBJ2-7, with 10 positions matching TRBD2. CDR3 length: 16 residues. V lost 1 base to trimming and J lost 0 bases; unmatched junction nucleotides: 3. The V gene's germline CDR1 is MNHEY and CDR2 SMNVEV (reference sequence). CDR3 DNA sequence: TGTGCCAGCAGTTTATGGGCTAGCGGGAGCTCCTACGAGCAGTACTTC. This gives the protein CASSLWASGSSYEQYF.

J is TRBJ2-7 and V is TRBV29-1; D may be TRBD2 (5 bases). V lost 5 bases to trimming and J lost 0 bases, with 20 bases between them. The CDR3 sequence is 16 residues long. Germline V gene sequence: CDR1 SQVTM, CDR2 ANQGSEA. The CDR3 DNA reads TGCAGCGTTCGTCGTGATAATCGGGATCGCTCCTACGAGCAGTACTTC. Amino acids: CSVRRDNRDRSYEQYF.

The table lists this clonotype with a count of one. The J gene is TRBJ1-3, the V gene TRBV30; D is unresolved. V shed 3 bases and J shed 0 bases, with 6 bases lying between them. Per the germline V gene, CDR1 is GTSNPN and CDR2 is SVGIG (reference sequence). The CDR3 sequence is 13 residues long. CDR3 sequence reads: CAWSLSSGNTIYF. The DNA for the CDR3 is TGTGCCTGGAGCCTGTCCTCTGGAAACACCATATATTTT. Supplemented by reference TRBV30 and TRBJ1-3, the full variable domain reads SQTIHQWPATLVQPVGSPLSLECTVEGTSNPNLYWYRQAAGRGLQLLFYSVGIGQISSEVPQNLSASRPQDRQFILSSKKLLLSDSGFYLCAWSLSSGNTIYFGEGSWLTVV.

The rearrangement uses TRBV24-1 and TRBJ2-3, with 8 bases lining up with TRBD2. The CDR3 consists of 17 residues. V dropped 5 bases and J dropped 3; count of bases not matched to a gene: 12. Germline loops: CDR1 KGHDR, CDR2 SFDVKD. Written as DNA, the CDR3 is TGTGCCACCAGTGGCCCTTCGGGGGGGCTCTCTACAGATACGCAGTATTTT. Amino acids: CATSGPSGGLSTDTQYF.

This clonotype turned up a few times. The chain uses TRBV7-9 and TRBJ2-1; 7 bases are a match to TRBD2. J lost 9 bases, V lost 5 bases, and 10 bases had no gene match. Germline assignment: CDR1 SEHNR and CDR2 FQNEAQ (reference sequence). CDR3 length: 14 amino acids. The CDR3 region is CASSPRTSRGEQFF. In nucleotides, the CDR3 is TGTGCCAGCAGCCCCCGGACTAGTCGTGGTGAGCAGTTCTTC.

V usage is TRBV4-3 and J usage is TRBJ1-6; 7 nucleotides match TRBD1. Trimming at V came to 3 bases and at J to 7 bases, leaving 6 bases not matched to a gene. Per germline, CDR1 LGHNA and CDR2 YSLEER. The CDR3 sequence is 15 residues long. The CDR3 protein is CASSHGDRENSPLHF. CDR3 coding DNA: TGCGCCAGCAGCCATGGAGACAGGGAGAATTCACCCCTCCACTTT.

This clonotype was counted only a few times. This sequence joins TRBV7-9 and TRBJ2-7; possible D gene TRBD1, 6 bases. From germline, CDR1 is SEHNR and CDR2 FQNEAQ (reference sequence). V was clipped by 5 bases and J by 3 bases, with 11 bases between them. The CDR3 has 13 residues. CDR3 coding DNA: TGTGCCAGCAGCCCAGCGACAGGCTACGAGCAGTACTTC. This codes for CASSPATGYEQYF.

In the case of this clonotype: A junction boundary mismatches the germline segment, possibly from a read error. J is TRBJ1-2 and V is TRBV6-2 or TRBV6-3; a weak D match, TRBD1 (5 bases). Germline CDR1 and CDR2: MNHEY and SVGEGT. This CDR3 contains 13 residues. The CDR3: CASSQSGRDLHHF. The DNA of the CDR3 is TGTGCCAGCAGTCAAAGCGGCCGGGACCTTCACCACTTC.

The V call is TRBV6-6, the J call TRBJ1-1, with 7 bases identical to TRBD1. Trimming cost V 4 bases and J 0 bases; bases outside gene matches: 8. The CDR3 consists of 16 residues. CDR1 and CDR2 (germline): MNHNY, SVGAGI (reference sequence). The chain's CDR3 is CASSFGTASLNTEAFF. CDR3 nucleotides: TGTGCCAGCAGTTTCGGGACAGCCAGCCTGAACACTGAAGCTTTCTTT.

This clonotype was recorded a few times. One junction end disagrees with the germline gene, perhaps due to a read error. This chain joins TRBV7-7 and TRBJ1-1; tentatively, D is TRBD1 (6 bases). Germline lookup yields CDR1 SSHAT and CDR2 FNYEAQ (reference sequence). This CDR3 has 13 amino acids. The CDR3 DNA is TGTGCTAGCAGCTCCTCATCGGACAGTGAAGCTTTCTTT. Residues: CASSSSSDSEAFF.

The chain couples TRBV19 to TRBJ1-5, with D unresolved. The CDR3 covers 17 residues. CDR1 LNHDA and CDR2 SQIVND come from the germline V gene (reference sequence). V was pared by 1 base and J by 4 bases, with 17 bases between. CDR3 sequence (DNA): TGTGCCAGTAGTATAGTCCCGGCAGGTCTAGGTAATCAGCCCCAGCATTTT. Translated: CASSIVPAGLGNQPQHF.